Listed here are 23 T cell receptor beta chains from one sample, sequenced in a study of T cell therapy after organ transplantation. Antigens of these TCRs are unknown. Here immunoSEQ multiplex PCR was the method, and the copy in TCRdb shows in-frame clones only, minus some. The sample lists about 48,000 clones, approximately 94% seen once, with 2.5% to 3.5% in the top ten. Sequences were derived from CD8+ T cells from blood, sampled before autologous CMV-specific T cell therapy. The origin of the receptors is a human patient who had received a solid organ transplant and had CMV disease.

V is TRBV7-9 and J is TRBJ2-3, with D possibly matching TRBD1 (5 bases). The V gene lost 5 bases and the J gene lost 3 bases, with 15 bases spanning the gap. The germline gives CDR1 SEHNR, CDR2 FQNEAQ (reference sequence). The CDR3 length is 15 residues. In DNA, the CDR3 is TGTGCCAGCAGCCCAGGGTTGGATTGGACAGATACGCAGTATTTT. Its translation: CASSPGLDWTDTQYF.

V is TRBV5-4 and J is TRBJ1-1, with D tentatively TRBD1 (6 bases). V shed 1 base and J shed 3 bases, with 10 bases lying between them. This CDR3 spans 14 amino acids. Germline CDR1 and CDR2: SGHNT and YYREEE (reference sequence). The CDR3 is CASSLRGGYTEAFF. CDR3 DNA: TGTGCCAGCAGCTTGCGGGGGGGCTACACTGAAGCTTTCTTT.

The chain couples TRBV27 to TRBJ1-1; 9 bases match TRBD1. The V and J ends lost 9 bases and 0 bases, in that order; junction bases with no gene match: 8. The CDR3 has 15 amino acids. CDR1 is MNHEY and CDR2 is SMNVEV in the germline V gene (reference sequence). DNA for the CDR3: TGTGCCAGTCTGCAGACAGGGGGGTTGAACACTGAAGCTTTCTTT. Translated, it gives CASLQTGGLNTEAFF.

J is TRBJ2-7 and V is TRBV9; D is possibly TRBD2 (6 bases). CDR3 length: 13 amino acids. Trimming took 4 bases from V and 3 from J, leaving 11 bases between them. CDR1 is SGDLS and CDR2 is YYNGEE in the germline V gene. The CDR3 is CASSPGTLYEQYF. CDR3 nucleotides: TGTGCCAGCAGCCCCGGGACTCTCTACGAGCAGTACTTC.

This clone is a singleton in its sample. This chain links TRBV30 with TRBJ2-3; D uncertain. In germline, CDR1 is GTSNPN, CDR2 SVGIG (reference sequence). CDR3 length: 13 amino acids. Trimming took off 1 base at V and 2 bases at J, with 7 bases between the two ends. The CDR3 DNA reads as TGTGCCTGGAGTGGACAATCCACAGATACGCAGTATTTT. Translating gives CAWSGQSTDTQYF. Filled out from reference TRBV30 and TRBJ2-3, the complete variable domain reads SQTIHQWPATLVQPVGSPLSLECTVEGTSNPNLYWYRQAAGRGLQLLFYSVGIGQISSEVPQNLSASRPQDRQFILSSKKLLLSDSGFYLCAWSGQSTDTQYFGPGTRLTVL.

Note on this clone: The identical CDR3 is also encoded by other nucleotide sequences in the sample. The chain employs TRBV14 and TRBJ2-3, with D perhaps matching TRBD2 (5 bases). V lost 8 bases to trimming and J lost 1 base, with 10 bases between them. The V gene's germline CDR1 is SGHDN and CDR2 FVKESK. CDR3 size: 13 residues. CDR3 in DNA: TGTGCCAGCTCTAGCTTACGCACAGATACGCAGTATTTT. As protein: CASSSLRTDTQYF. Full variable domain (outside the CDR3, taken from reference TRBV14 and TRBJ2-3): EAGVTQFPSHSVIEKGQTVTLRCDPISGHDNLYWYRRVMGKEIKFLLHFVKESKQDESGMPNNRFLAERTGGTYSTLKVQPAELEDSGVYFCASSSLRTDTQYFGPGTRLTVL.

This chain connects TRBV5-4 to TRBJ1-6; 7 bases align to TRBD1. This CDR3 comprises 16 residues. With 2 bases clipped from V and 7 bases from J, the junction kept 9 bases outside the gene matches. CDR1 is SGHNT and CDR2 is YYREEE in the germline V gene (reference sequence). The CDR3 protein is CASSFTHGTENSPLHF. Here the CDR3 DNA reads TGTGCCAGCAGCTTCACACATGGGACAGAGAATTCACCCCTCCACTTT.

J is TRBJ2-7 and V is TRBV11-2; maybe TRBD2 (5 bases). The CDR3 is 13 residues long. Germline V CDR1 and CDR2: SGHAT, FQNNGV. The V end lost 5 bases, the J end lost 2 bases, and 10 bases lay between the germline ends. The CDR3 loop is CASSTFGTYEQYF. The CDR3 DNA reads TGTGCCAGCAGCACTTTCGGGACCTACGAGCAGTACTTC.

The rearrangement joins TRBV10-2 to TRBJ1-2; TRBD1 is a possible D gene (6 bases). V lost 0 bases and J 6 bases, leaving 11 bases between the germline ends. The CDR3 runs to 14 residues. CDR1 and CDR2 from the germline V gene are WSHSY and SAAADI. CDR3 sequence (DNA): TGCGCCAGCAGTGAGTCGGAGGGGGGGAATGGCTACACCTTC. Its translation is CASSESEGGNGYTF.

CDR3 DNA sequence: TGCGCCAGGTTCGGGACACCGCCATACTACACCTTC. This sequence encodes CARFGTPPYYTF. V is TRBV5-1 and J is TRBJ1-2, with D maybe TRBD1 (6 bases). Between the trimmed V and J ends, which lost 8 bases and 10 bases, there was a span of 18 bases. The germline V gene has CDR1 SGHRS and CDR2 YFSETQ. The CDR3 is 12 amino acids.

This clone was seen only once. This sequence joins TRBV5-1 and TRBJ2-1; D assignment may be TRBD1 or TRBD2 (5 bases each). This CDR3 contains 13 residues. Trimming removed 9 bases at V and 5 bases at J, with 15 bases between. The V gene's germline CDR1 is SGHRS and CDR2 YFSETQ. The CDR3 protein is CATNRDGDNEQFF. In DNA form, the CDR3 reads TGCGCCACCAACCGGGACGGAGACAATGAGCAGTTCTTC. Looking up the rest from reference TRBV5-1 and TRBJ2-1 gives the full variable domain: KAGVTQTPRYLIKTRGQQVTLSCSPISGHRSVSWYQQTPGQGLQFLFEYFSETQRNKGNFPGRFSGRQFSNSRSEMNVSTLELGDSALYLCATNRDGDNEQFFGPGTRLTVL.

The J gene is TRBJ2-7, the V gene TRBV4-1, with 9 bases aligning to TRBD1. CDR1 is MGHRA and CDR2 is YSYEKL in the germline V gene. With 4 bases clipped from V and 3 bases from J, the junction kept 4 bases outside the gene matches. CDR3 length: 14 residues. CDR3 sequence reads: CASSPTDRGYEQYF. DNA of the CDR3: TGCGCCAGCAGCCCAACGGACAGGGGCTACGAGCAGTACTTC.

CDR3 in amino acids: CASSISGPSEQYF. In nucleotides, the CDR3 is TGTGCCAGTAGTATTTCTGGGCCCTCCGAGCAGTACTTC. V usage is TRBV19 and J usage is TRBJ2-7; D is undetermined. The V gene lost 3 bases and the J gene lost 6 bases, with 12 bases spanning the gap. This CDR3 spans 13 amino acids. CDR1 is LNHDA, CDR2 SQIVND, per germline (reference sequence).

The chain links TRBV2 to TRBJ1-5; 7 bases agree with TRBD1. Germline values: CDR1 SNHLY, CDR2 FYNNEI. The CDR3 is made up of 13 amino acids. V was clipped by 8 bases and J by 3 bases; unmatched bases: 4. CDR3 DNA sequence: TGTGCCAGCTATGGGACAGACAATCAGCCCCAGCATTTT. Translated, it gives CASYGTDNQPQHF.

The CDR3 DNA follows: TGTGCCAGCAGCCAGGGGGCTGAAGCTTTCTTT. Protein sequence: CASSQGAEAFF. This chain uses TRBV5-4 with TRBJ1-1; 7 nucleotides line up with TRBD1. V lost 4 bases and J lost 6; bases outside the gene matches: 0. This CDR3 spans 11 amino acids. CDR1 SGHNT and CDR2 YYREEE come from the germline V gene (reference sequence).

The chain combines TRBV7-2 with TRBJ2-7, with 8 positions matching TRBD1. The V gene end was trimmed by 5 bases and the J gene end by 2 bases; junction bases not matched to a gene: 11. CDR3 length: 16 amino acids. Germline loops: CDR1 SGHTA, CDR2 FQGNSA. The CDR3: CASSPTGQGRTYEQYF. The CDR3 DNA is TGTGCCAGCAGCCCCACAGGACAGGGAAGGACCTACGAGCAGTACTTC.

Regarding this clone: This same CDR3 is encoded by further DNA sequences in the sample. The rearrangement uses TRBV6-5 and TRBJ2-1; 13 bases are a match to TRBD2. The CDR3 spans 16 residues. Losses at the gene ends were 0 bases for V and 5 bases for J; bases not matched to a gene: 1. From germline, CDR1 is MNHEY and CDR2 SVGAGI. CDR3 nucleotide sequence: TGTGCCAGCAGTTACTCACTAGCGGGAGGGGACAATGAGCAGTTCTTC. Amino acid sequence: CASSYSLAGGDNEQFF.

The genes are TRBV7-9 and TRBJ2-1, with 10 positions matching TRBD2. The CDR3 has 17 residues. The germline V gene has CDR1 SEHNR and CDR2 FQNEAQ (reference sequence). J lost 6 bases, V lost 4 bases, and 12 bases had no gene match. CDR3 amino acids: CASSSQMVAGGSNEQFF. The CDR3 DNA follows: TGTGCCAGCAGCTCTCAAATGGTAGCGGGAGGCAGCAATGAGCAGTTCTTC.

The gene calls are TRBV27 and TRBJ2-7, with TRBD2 identical over 8 bases. The CDR3 loop spans 17 amino acids. J lost 2 bases, V lost 5 bases, and 14 bases had no gene match. Germline assignment: CDR1 MNHEY and CDR2 SMNVEV (reference sequence). The CDR3 DNA is TGTGCCAGCAGTATCCGGAAGGTCCTAGCGGGTGCCTACGAGCAGTACTTC. The encoded protein is CASSIRKVLAGAYEQYF.

This chain joins TRBV4-3 and TRBJ1-2; 11 bases match TRBD1. The junction had 1 base not matched to a gene; V was cut back by 4 bases and J by 3 bases. The CDR3 contains 14 residues. The germline CDR1 and CDR2 sequences are LGHNA and YSLEER. The CDR3 nucleotides read TGCGCCAGCAGCCCGGGACAGGGGGACTATGGCTACACCTTC. Encoded protein: CASSPGQGDYGYTF.

The V gene is TRBV5-4, the J gene TRBJ2-7; 9 nucleotides agree with TRBD2. Germline V gene sequence: CDR1 SGHNT, CDR2 YYREEE (reference sequence). The CDR3 is 14 amino acids. V trimming: 0 bases; J trimming: 4 bases; junction bases outside the gene matches: 2. CDR3 sequence reads: CASSLGTSAYEQYF. The CDR3 DNA is TGTGCCAGCAGCTTGGGGACTAGCGCTTACGAGCAGTACTTC.

The rearrangement links TRBV29-1 to TRBJ1-1; D is undetermined. The CDR3 spans 12 residues. Per the germline V gene, CDR1 is SQVTM and CDR2 is ANQGSEA. Deletions cut 8 bases from V and 4 bases from J, with 14 bases between. The DNA of the CDR3 is TGCAGCCCCAAGGCGGAGGGCACTGAAGCTTTCTTT. Its protein is CSPKAEGTEAFF.

The genes are TRBV7-6 and TRBJ1-5, with D possibly matching TRBD1 (5 bases). Germline CDR1 and CDR2: SGHVS and FNYEAQ. With 1 base removed from V and 0 bases from J, the gap between germline ends came to 10 bases. The CDR3 covers 16 residues. The CDR3 is CASSLVGGYSNQPQHF. The DNA of the CDR3 is TGTGCCAGCAGCTTAGTCGGGGGATATAGCAATCAGCCCCAGCATTTT. The full variable domain, rest sourced from reference TRBV7-6 and TRBJ1-5, is GAGVSQSPRYKVTKRGQDVALRCDPISGHVSLYWYRQALGQGPEFLTYFNYEAQQDKSGLPNDRFSAERPEGSISTLTIQRTEQRDSAMYRCASSLVGGYSNQPQHFGDGTRLSIL.